Following are 24 T cell receptor beta chains from one sample sequenced in a study of B cell selection in AIRE deficiency. Sequenced by immunoSEQ multiplex PCR; TCRdb stores in-frame clones only, minus some. The sample carries tens of thousands of clones, 95% to 98% recorded once. Conventional CD4 T cells were sorted as CD4+CD127+ cells. The sequenced material came from conventional CD4+ T cells sorted from PBMCs. The receptors stem from a human donor with AIRE deficiency.

J is TRBJ1-5 and V is TRBV30; 7 nucleotides match TRBD1. This CDR3 has 12 amino acids. Looked up from germline, CDR1 is GTSNPN and CDR2 is SVGIG (reference sequence). J was trimmed by 6 bases and V by 3 bases; bases with no gene match: 2. The CDR3 loop reads CAWSRQGQPQHF. The CDR3 DNA follows: TGTGCCTGGAGCCGACAGGGTCAGCCCCAGCATTTT.

This CDR3 reads CASSLLAGGLGLSYEQYF. The DNA for the CDR3 is TGTGCCAGCAGCTTACTAGCGGGAGGGCTAGGCCTATCCTACGAGCAGTACTTC. This chain connects TRBV7-9 to TRBJ2-7; 12 bases map to TRBD2. This CDR3 spans 18 amino acids. Looked up from germline, CDR1 is SEHNR and CDR2 is FQNEAQ (reference sequence). Trimming at V came to 2 bases and at J to 1 base, leaving 9 bases not matched to a gene.

V gene TRBV27 combines with J gene TRBJ1-3, with D perhaps matching TRBD1 (5 bases). Trimming took 2 bases from V and 2 from J, leaving 16 bases between them. The CDR3 runs to 17 residues. Per the germline V gene, CDR1 is MNHEY and CDR2 is SMNVEV (reference sequence). The CDR3 DNA reads as TGTGCCAGCAGTTTACCCCTGTCAGTGGGGCCTGGAAACACCATATATTTT. This encodes CASSLPLSVGPGNTIYF.

The CDR3: CASSRTGTGGWDEQFF. CDR3 DNA sequence: TGTGCCAGCAGCAGAACCGGGACAGGGGGCTGGGATGAGCAGTTCTTC. V usage is TRBV5-8 and J usage is TRBJ2-1; 12 bases map to TRBD1. The trim removed 4 bases at V and 8 bases at J, leaving 10 bases unmatched. This CDR3 region has 16 residues. Germline lookup yields CDR1 SGHTS and CDR2 YDEGEE.

The J gene is TRBJ1-1, the V gene TRBV15, with D maybe TRBD1 (6 bases). There are 14 residues in the CDR3. Trimming cost V 2 bases and J 1 base, with 8 bases left between them. CDR1 is LNHNV and CDR2 is YYDKDF in the germline V gene (reference sequence). CDR3 DNA sequence: TGTGCCACCAGCAGATCACAGGGGAACACTGAAGCTTTCTTT. This encodes CATSRSQGNTEAFF.

The chain carries TRBV4-3 and TRBJ2-6; D gene unclear. Germline values: CDR1 LGHNA, CDR2 YSLEER. The CDR3 covers 19 residues. V was trimmed by 2 bases and J by 0 bases, leaving 17 bases between them. This chain's CDR3 is CASSQSSSYSSSGANVLTF. As DNA, the CDR3 is TGCGCCAGCAGCCAATCGAGCAGTTACTCCAGCTCTGGGGCCAACGTCCTGACTTTC.

The chain is built from TRBV6-6 and TRBJ1-5; D is possibly TRBD1 (5 bases). V dropped 6 bases and J dropped 5 bases, with 20 bases sitting between them. Germline values: CDR1 MNHNY, CDR2 SVGAGI (reference sequence). The CDR3 consists of 16 residues. This chain's CDR3 is CASSPDSQLYYQPQHF. The CDR3 nucleotides are TGTGCCAGCAGCCCAGACAGCCAACTATACTATCAGCCCCAGCATTTT.

The chain recombines TRBV7-2 with TRBJ1-2; 8 bases align to TRBD1. Germline V lookup: CDR1 SGHTA, CDR2 FQGNSA. Trimming took 5 bases from V and 4 from J; bases not matched to a gene: 3. The CDR3 extends over 13 amino acids. Written as DNA, the CDR3 is TGTGCCAGCAGCCCGGGGACAGGCTATGGCTACACCTTC. It yields the protein CASSPGTGYGYTF.

The CDR3 nucleotides are TGTGCCAGCAGCTTAGGGGGGCACGACTACGAGCAGTACTTC. Its translation: CASSLGGHDYEQYF. The chain uses TRBV7-3 and TRBJ2-7, with D perhaps TRBD1 or TRBD2 (6 bases each). Germline loops: CDR1 SGHTA, CDR2 FQGTGA. V lost 2 bases, J lost 3 bases, and 11 bases lay in between. The CDR3 has 14 amino acids. The whole variable domain, filled in from reference TRBV7-3 and TRBJ2-7, reads GAGVSQTPSNKVTEKGKYVELRCDPISGHTALYWYRQSLGQGPEFLIYFQGTGAADDSGLPNDRFFAVRPEGSVSTLKIQRTERGDSAVYLCASSLGGHDYEQYFGPGTRLTVT.

V gene TRBV7-3 combines with J gene TRBJ2-7, with D possibly TRBD2 on 5 matching bases. The germline V gene has CDR1 SGHTA and CDR2 FQGTGA. V was cut by 5 bases and J by 0 bases, with 14 bases left in between. This CDR3 region has 15 residues. The CDR3 region has the DNA TGTGCCAGCAGCACGTTCGCGGGTGACTCCTACGAGCAGTACTTC. This codes for CASSTFAGDSYEQYF.

The chain employs TRBV5-1 and TRBJ1-6; D may be TRBD1 (6 bases). The germline V gene has CDR1 SGHRS and CDR2 YFSETQ. Trimming cost V 0 bases and J 0 bases, with 13 bases left between them. The CDR3 is 18 residues long. The CDR3 DNA reads TGCGCCAGCAGCTTGGATTCTCAGGGGAGCTCCTATAATTCACCCCTCCACTTT. Encoded protein: CASSLDSQGSSYNSPLHF. Complete variable domain (other parts from reference TRBV5-1 and TRBJ1-6): KAGVTQTPRYLIKTRGQQVTLSCSPISGHRSVSWYQQTPGQGLQFLFEYFSETQRNKGNFPGRFSGRQFSNSRSEMNVSTLELGDSALYLCASSLDSQGSSYNSPLHFGNGTRLTVT.

This clone has just one count. V gene TRBV5-1 combines with J gene TRBJ2-3; D gene ambiguous. Germline CDR1 reads SGHRS; CDR2 reads YFSETQ. The CDR3 covers 14 residues. V was pared by 0 bases and J by 6 bases, with 11 bases between. This CDR3 is CASSLGFGMDTQYF. CDR3 DNA sequence: TGCGCCAGCAGCTTGGGGTTTGGAATGGATACGCAGTATTTT.

The chain uses TRBV7-3 and TRBJ2-5; D call uncertain. The V end lost 2 bases, the J end lost 5 bases, and 9 bases lay between the germline ends. The CDR3 has 13 residues. Germline V gives CDR1 SGHTA, CDR2 FQGTGA. The DNA for the CDR3 is TGTGCCAGCAGCTTATTCCCGGGCGAGACCCAGTACTTC. Translating it yields CASSLFPGETQYF.

The J gene is TRBJ1-1, the V gene TRBV19, with a possible D match to TRBD1 (6 bases). Germline CDR1 LNHDA, CDR2 SQIVND (reference sequence). This CDR3 has 15 residues. V dropped 4 bases and J dropped 2 bases, with 14 bases sitting between them. The CDR3 DNA is TGTGCCAGTAGTACCAAAGCACAGGGAAACACTGAAGCTTTCTTT. Protein product: CASSTKAQGNTEAFF.

This rearrangement joins TRBV7-2 to TRBJ2-1; 10 nucleotides align to TRBD2. This CDR3 has 15 residues. Germline V CDR1 and CDR2: SGHTA, FQGNSA. The V gene end was trimmed by 5 bases and the J gene end by 3 bases; junction bases not matched to a gene: 4. The DNA for the CDR3 is TGTGCCAGCAGCCCTAGGACTAGCGGCTACAATGAGCAGTTCTTC. Encoded protein: CASSPRTSGYNEQFF.

This clone was found once. The rearrangement joins TRBV10-3 to TRBJ1-2; D not certain. Per germline, CDR1 ENHRY and CDR2 SYGVKD. The CDR3 has 15 residues. V lost 4 bases and J 1 base, leaving 13 bases between the germline ends. Here the CDR3 reads CAISGTLFGNYGYTF. In nucleotides, the CDR3 is TGTGCCATCAGTGGGACTCTCTTTGGTAACTATGGCTACACCTTC.

The V and J genes are TRBV7-9 and TRBJ2-3, with 8 positions matching TRBD2. V dropped 5 bases and J dropped 1; count of bases not matched to a gene: 8. Germline V lookup: CDR1 SEHNR, CDR2 FQNEAQ (reference sequence). This CDR3 region has 16 residues. This chain's CDR3 is CASSPPGGRRTDTQYF. For the CDR3, the DNA is TGTGCCAGCAGCCCCCCTGGCGGGAGGCGCACAGATACGCAGTATTTT.

The CDR3 region has the DNA TGTGCCAGCAGCTCCCGAGCGGGAGCCCCCTACGAGCAGTACTTC. This encodes CASSSRAGAPYEQYF. The V and J genes are TRBV7-2 and TRBJ2-7, with 8 bases matching TRBD2. V was clipped by 4 bases and J by 2 bases; unmatched bases: 7. The CDR3 is 15 amino acids. Germline V lookup: CDR1 SGHTA, CDR2 FQGNSA.

V is TRBV5-1 and J is TRBJ1-1; maybe TRBD1 (6 bases). The CDR3 runs to 16 residues. V lost 0 bases and J lost 2, with 14 bases in between. From germline, CDR1 is SGHRS and CDR2 YFSETQ. The CDR3 sequence: CASSLALQGGNTEAFF. Here the CDR3 DNA reads TGCGCCAGCAGCTTGGCCCTACAGGGAGGAAACACTGAAGCTTTCTTT. Full variable domain (missing parts from reference TRBV5-1 and TRBJ1-1): KAGVTQTPRYLIKTRGQQVTLSCSPISGHRSVSWYQQTPGQGLQFLFEYFSETQRNKGNFPGRFSGRQFSNSRSEMNVSTLELGDSALYLCASSLALQGGNTEAFFGQGTRLTVV.

This rearrangement joins TRBV15 to TRBJ1-2; 7 bases line up with TRBD1. The CDR3 is made up of 15 amino acids. Per germline, CDR1 LNHNV and CDR2 YYDKDF (reference sequence). V gave up 4 bases and J gave up 6 bases; unmatched junction bases: 11. CDR3 loop: CATSTRQGRINGYTF. For the CDR3, the DNA is TGTGCCACCAGCACCAGACAGGGTCGAATTAATGGCTACACCTTC. The variable domain in full, completed from reference TRBV15 and TRBJ1-2, reads DAMVIQNPRYQVTQFGKPVTLSCSQTLNHNVMYWYQQKSSQAPKLLFHYYDKDFNNEADTPDNFQSRRPNTSFCFLDIRSPGLGDTAMYLCATSTRQGRINGYTFGSGTRLTVV.

The chain recombines TRBV18 with TRBJ2-3; the match to TRBD2 covers 8 bases. CDR3 size: 17 residues. V trimming: 0 bases; J trimming: 1 base; junction bases outside the gene matches: 6. The V gene's germline CDR1 is KGHSH and CDR2 LQKENI. The CDR3 coding sequence is TGTGCCAGCTCACCACCGGCCAGCGGGAGCGGCACAGATACGCAGTATTTT. Protein sequence: CASSPPASGSGTDTQYF.

This chain connects TRBV28 to TRBJ2-7, with 8 bases lining up with TRBD1. This CDR3 has 16 amino acids. Per germline, CDR1 MDHEN and CDR2 SYDVKM. V trimming: 6 bases; J trimming: 4 bases; junction bases outside the gene matches: 14. CDR3 sequence: CASREKTGTGHYEQYF. The DNA for the CDR3 is TGTGCCAGCAGGGAGAAAACCGGGACAGGTCATTACGAGCAGTACTTC.

CDR3 in DNA: TGTGCCAGTAGTATAAAGACATCTACTTTAGGTGACTATGGCTACACCTTC. Residues: CASSIKTSTLGDYGYTF. The gene calls are TRBV19 and TRBJ1-2, with no clear D. The CDR3 runs to 17 residues. V gave up 2 bases and J gave up 3 bases, with 19 bases separating them. The germline CDR1 and CDR2 sequences are LNHDA and SQIVND (reference sequence).

This rearrangement joins TRBV28 to TRBJ2-7; D not resolved. From germline, CDR1 is MDHEN and CDR2 SYDVKM. V gave up 4 bases and J gave up 2 bases, with 9 bases separating them. This CDR3 contains 13 residues. The CDR3 nucleotides are TGTGCCAGCAGTTACCCCAGGACCTACGAGCAGTACTTC. Encoded protein: CASSYPRTYEQYF.